The clone carrying this T cell receptor beta chain was found a few times. This CDR3 region has 16 residues. After removal of 2 bases from V and 6 bases from J, the junction contained 14 bases not matched to a gene. The V gene's germline CDR1 is DFQATT and CDR2 SNEGSKA (reference sequence). The data were obtained in a study of CD8 T cells in ankylosing spondylitis. Each CDR3 protein gets one entry after TCRdb re-called the 5' RACE reads with MiXCR. Of more than 250,000 distinct CDR3 sequences in the sample, around a tenth were seen once. This TCR derives from a female donor with ankylosing spondylitis or in good health (not recorded which). The V and J genes are TRBV20-1 and TRBJ1-1, with 8 bases identical to TRBD1. The sample comprised blood, either unsorted or a sorted T cell fraction (not recorded which). The CDR3 nucleotides are TGCAGTGCTAGACCCTTGACAGGGGAATGGTCTGCTGAAGCTTTCTTT. Amino acid sequence: CSARPLTGEWSAEAFF.